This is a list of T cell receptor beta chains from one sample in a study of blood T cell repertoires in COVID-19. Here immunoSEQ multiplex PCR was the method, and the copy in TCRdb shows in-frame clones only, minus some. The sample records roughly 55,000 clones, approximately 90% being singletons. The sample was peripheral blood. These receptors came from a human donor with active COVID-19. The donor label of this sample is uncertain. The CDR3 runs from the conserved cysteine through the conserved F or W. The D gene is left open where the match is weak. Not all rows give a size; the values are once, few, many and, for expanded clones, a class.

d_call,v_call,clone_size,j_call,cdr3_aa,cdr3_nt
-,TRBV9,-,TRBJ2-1,CASSVSRSSYNEQFF,TGTGCCAGCAGCGTTAGCCGATCCTCCTACAATGAGCAGTTCTTC
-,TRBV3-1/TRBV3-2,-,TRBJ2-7,CASSQGGEQYF,TGTGCCAGCAGCCAAGGCGGCGAGCAGTACTTC
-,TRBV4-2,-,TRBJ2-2,CASSQPGTMNTGELFF,TGTGCCAGCAGCCAACCAGGGACAATGAACACCGGGGAGCTGTTTTTT
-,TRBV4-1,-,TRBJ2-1,CASSQDGRGPYNEQFF,TGCGCCAGCAGCCAAGACGGGCGGGGTCCCTACAATGAGCAGTTCTTC
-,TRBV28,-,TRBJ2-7,CASSLNPGSYEQYF,TGTGCCAGCAGTTTAAACCCGGGGTCCTACGAGCAGTACTTC
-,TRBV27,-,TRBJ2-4,CASRTDTNIQYF,TGTGCCAGCAGAACCGACACGAACATTCAGTACTTC
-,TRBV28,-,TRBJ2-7,CASSFDRSSYEQYF,TGTGCCAGCAGTTTCGACAGGAGCTCCTACGAGCAGTACTTC
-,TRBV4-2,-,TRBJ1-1,CASSQEAVMNTEAFF,TGTGCCAGCAGCCAAGAGGCAGTAATGAACACTGAAGCTTTCTTT
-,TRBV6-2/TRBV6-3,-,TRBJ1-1,CASSYSAGDEAFF,TGTGCCAGCAGTTACTCTGCGGGAGATGAAGCTTTCTTT
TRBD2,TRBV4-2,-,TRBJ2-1,CASSPLAGLDEQFF,TGTGCCAGCAGCCCTCTAGCGGGGCTCGATGAGCAGTTCTTC
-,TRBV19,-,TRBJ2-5,CASSAQVTGETQYF,TGTGCCAGTAGCGCACAGGTAACCGGAGAGACCCAGTACTTC
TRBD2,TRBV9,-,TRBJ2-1,CASSVGLAGVLGNEQFF,TGTGCCAGCAGCGTAGGATTAGCGGGGGTCTTGGGGAATGAGCAGTTCTTC
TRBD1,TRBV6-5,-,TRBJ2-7,CASSRGTGRPYEQYF,TGTGCCAGCAGCAGAGGGACAGGGCGTCCCTACGAGCAGTACTTC
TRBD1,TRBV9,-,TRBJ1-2,CASSGTGAYGYTF,TGTGCCAGCAGCGGAACAGGGGCCTATGGCTACACCTTC
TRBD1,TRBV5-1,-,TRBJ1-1,CASSSGTDNTEAFF,TGCGCCAGCAGTTCCGGGACAGATAACACTGAAGCTTTCTTT
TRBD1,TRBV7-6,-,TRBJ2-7,CASSLAAGQGEYEQYF,TGTGCCAGCAGCTTAGCCGCAGGACAGGGGGAGTACGAGCAGTACTTC
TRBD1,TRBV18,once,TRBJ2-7,CASSPRDRGYEQYF,TGTGCCAGCTCACCCAGGGACAGGGGGTACGAGCAGTACTTC
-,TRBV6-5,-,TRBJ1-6,CASHRAYNSPLHF,TGTGCTTCCCACAGGGCCTATAATTCACCCCTCCACTTT
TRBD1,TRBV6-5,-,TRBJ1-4,CASRMSTGPQKLFF,TGTGCCAGCAGGATGTCGACAGGGCCCCAAAAACTGTTTTTT
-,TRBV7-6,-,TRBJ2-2,CASNPSNSATGELFF,TGTGCCAGCAACCCCTCTAACTCCGCTACCGGGGAGCTGTTTTTT
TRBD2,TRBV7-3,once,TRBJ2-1,CASSSYSGTYNEQFF,TGTGCCAGCAGCTCGTATAGCGGGACCTACAATGAGCAGTTCTTC
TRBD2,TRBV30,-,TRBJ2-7,CAWSPSPPTSPNPRQYF,TGTGCCTGGAGTCCTTCCCCGCCGACTAGCCCTAACCCCCGGCAGTACTTC
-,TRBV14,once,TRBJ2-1,CASSQDLGGEQFF,TGTGCCAGCAGCCAAGATTTGGGCGGGGAGCAGTTCTTC
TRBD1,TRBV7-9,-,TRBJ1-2,CASSLRGARDSSYGYTF,TGTGCCAGCAGCCTAAGGGGGGCTCGGGACAGTTCCTATGGCTACACCTTC
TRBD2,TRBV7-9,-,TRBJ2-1,CASSPRLAGESEQFF,TGTGCCAGCAGCCCCCGACTAGCGGGAGAGAGTGAGCAGTTCTTC
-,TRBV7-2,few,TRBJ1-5,CASSPRGLRGRDQPQHF,TGTGCCAGCAGCCCAAGAGGTCTCAGGGGAAGGGACCAGCCCCAGCATTTT
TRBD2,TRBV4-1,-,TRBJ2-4,CASSPGGTSGIFSIQYF,TGCGCCAGCAGCCCCGGGGGGACTAGCGGGATCTTTAGCATTCAGTACTTC
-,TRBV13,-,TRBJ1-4,CASSLGEGNEKLFF,TGTGCCAGCAGCTTAGGGGAGGGGAATGAAAAACTGTTTTTT
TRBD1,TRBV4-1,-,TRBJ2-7,CASSQSDPSRGEQYF,TGCGCCAGCAGCCAGTCAGACCCTAGCAGGGGGGAGCAGTACTTC
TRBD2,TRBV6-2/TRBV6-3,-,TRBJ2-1,CASTPTVGGTYNEQFF,TGTGCCAGCACCCCCACAGTGGGAGGGACCTACAATGAGCAGTTCTTC
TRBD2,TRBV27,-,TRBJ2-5,CASSSWTSGPYQETQYF,TGTGCCAGCAGCTCCTGGACTAGCGGACCGTACCAAGAGACCCAGTACTTC
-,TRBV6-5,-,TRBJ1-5,CASNPQGISNQPQHF,TGTGCCAGCAACCCCCAGGGGATTAGCAATCAGCCCCAGCATTTT
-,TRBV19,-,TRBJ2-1,CASSIVEGGEQFF,TGTGCCAGTAGTATAGTCGAAGGGGGTGAGCAGTTCTTC
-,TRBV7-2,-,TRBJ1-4,CASSANAPGNEKLFF,TGTGCCAGCAGCGCGAATGCACCGGGTAATGAAAAACTGTTTTTT
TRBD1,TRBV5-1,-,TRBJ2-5,CASTRDREQGTQYF,TGCGCCAGCACCCGGGACAGAGAGCAAGGGACCCAGTACTTC
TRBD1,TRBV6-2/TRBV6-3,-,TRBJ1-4,CASSRNRGEKLFF,TGTGCCAGCAGCCGCAACAGGGGAGAAAAACTGTTTTTT
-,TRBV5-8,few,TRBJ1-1,CASSLRTEAFF,TGTGCCAGCAGCTTACGGACTGAAGCTTTCTTT
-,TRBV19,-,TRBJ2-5,CASTSGETQYF,TGTGCCAGCACCTCCGGAGAGACCCAGTACTTC
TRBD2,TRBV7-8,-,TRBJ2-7,CASSPGTSGRYEQYF,TGTGCCAGCAGCCCAGGGACTAGCGGGAGATACGAGCAGTACTTC
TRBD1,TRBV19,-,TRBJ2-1,CASSGQGSEQFF,TGTGCCAGTAGTGGACAGGGTTCTGAGCAGTTCTTC
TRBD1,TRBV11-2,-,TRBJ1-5,CASSKTGQDQPQHF,TGTGCCAGCAGCAAGACAGGGCAAGATCAGCCCCAGCATTTT
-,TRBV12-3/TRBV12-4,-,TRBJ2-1,CASRLDGDEQFF,TGTGCCAGCAGACTGGACGGGGATGAGCAGTTCTTC
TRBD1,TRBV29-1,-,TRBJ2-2,CSVGAGTGVNGELFF,TGCAGCGTTGGGGCCGGGACAGGGGTGAACGGGGAGCTGTTTTTT
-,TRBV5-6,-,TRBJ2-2,CASSTTPLGTGELFF,TGTGCCAGCAGCACGACACCTCTTGGCACCGGGGAGCTGTTTTTT
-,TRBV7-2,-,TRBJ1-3,CASSLAANTIYF,TGTGCCAGCAGCTTAGCGGCTAACACCATATATTTT
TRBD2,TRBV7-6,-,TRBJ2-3,CASSQWTSGGTDTQYF,TGTGCCAGCAGCCAATGGACTAGCGGGGGCACAGATACGCAGTATTTT